A selection of T cell receptor beta chains follows, all from one sample in a study of post-analysis software for immune sequencing data. TCRdb reanalysed the PCR reads using MiXCR and keeps one entry per CDR3 protein. Of about 770,000 distinct CDR3 sequences in the sample, more than 45% are singletons; the top ten hold 4% to 5%. The material sequenced was blood. The source of these receptors is a girl under 18 with multiple sclerosis. The CDR3 runs from the conserved cysteine through the conserved F or W. The D gene is left open where the match is weak. A clone size is listed for some rows: how often the clone was seen (once, few, many), or a class if it is expanded.

clone_size: .; d_call: .; v_call: TRBV29-1; j_call: TRBJ2-4; cdr3_aa: CSVNAKNIQYF; cdr3_nt: TGCAGCGTTAACGCCAAAAACATTCAGTACTTC
clone_size: .; d_call: TRBD1; v_call: TRBV6-5; j_call: TRBJ2-7; cdr3_aa: CASSPDRETYEQYF; cdr3_nt: TGTGCCAGCAGCCCAGACAGGGAAACCTACGAGCAGTACTTC
clone_size: .; d_call: TRBD2; v_call: TRBV6-5; j_call: TRBJ2-3; cdr3_aa: CASRLGLAGTDTQYF; cdr3_nt: TGTGCCAGCAGACTCGGACTAGCGGGCACAGATACGCAGTATTTT
clone_size: .; d_call: .; v_call: TRBV10-3; j_call: TRBJ2-5; cdr3_aa: CAIRPAGWQETQYF; cdr3_nt: TGTGCCATCAGACCGGCAGGGTGGCAAGAGACCCAGTACTTC
clone_size: few; d_call: .; v_call: TRBV5-1; j_call: TRBJ2-7; cdr3_aa: CASSSRGFDEQYF; cdr3_nt: TGCGCCAGCAGCTCGCGAGGGTTCGACGAGCAGTACTTC
clone_size: .; d_call: .; v_call: TRBV4-1; j_call: TRBJ1-2; cdr3_aa: CASSSRLYGYTF; cdr3_nt: TGCGCCAGCAGCTCGCGTCTGTATGGCTACACCTTC
clone_size: .; d_call: TRBD1; v_call: TRBV7-9; j_call: TRBJ1-2; cdr3_aa: CASSLGDSFSYGYTF; cdr3_nt: TGTGCCAGCAGCTTAGGGGACAGTTTTTCTTATGGCTACACCTTC
clone_size: .; d_call: TRBD2; v_call: TRBV6-6; j_call: TRBJ2-7; cdr3_aa: CASSYSRGSSYEQYF; cdr3_nt: TGTGCCAGCAGTTACTCGCGCGGGAGCTCCTACGAGCAGTACTTC
clone_size: few; d_call: .; v_call: TRBV4-1; j_call: TRBJ2-7; cdr3_aa: CASSQEGPSASYEQYF; cdr3_nt: TGCGCCAGCAGCCAAGAAGGGCCTAGCGCATCCTACGAGCAGTACTTC
clone_size: once; d_call: TRBD1; v_call: TRBV24-1; j_call: TRBJ1-2; cdr3_aa: CATSDSRDSNYGYTF; cdr3_nt: TGTGCCACCAGTGATTCCCGGGACAGCAACTATGGCTACACCTTC
clone_size: .; d_call: .; v_call: TRBV5-6; j_call: TRBJ2-4; cdr3_aa: CASSLRVGLENIQYF; cdr3_nt: TGTGCCAGCAGCTTGCGTGTCGGCCTCGAAAACATTCAGTACTTC
clone_size: .; d_call: TRBD2; v_call: TRBV7-2; j_call: TRBJ2-1; cdr3_aa: CASSLEGLAGGKEQFF; cdr3_nt: TGTGCCAGCAGCTTAGAAGGTCTAGCGGGAGGGAAGGAGCAGTTCTTC
clone_size: .; d_call: TRBD1; v_call: TRBV6-1; j_call: TRBJ1-2; cdr3_aa: CTSSDRTGLGYTF; cdr3_nt: TGTACCAGCAGTGATCGGACAGGGCTGGGCTACACCTTC
clone_size: .; d_call: TRBD2; v_call: TRBV20-1; j_call: TRBJ2-3; cdr3_aa: CSARRPPLAGETDTQYF; cdr3_nt: TGCAGTGCTAGACGCCCCCCTTTAGCGGGAGAGACAGATACGCAGTATTTT
clone_size: few; d_call: .; v_call: TRBV12-3/TRBV12-4; j_call: TRBJ1-5; cdr3_aa: CASSLGGLGSQPQHF; cdr3_nt: TGTGCCAGCAGTTTAGGGGGACTGGGTAGTCAGCCCCAGCATTTT
clone_size: .; d_call: .; v_call: TRBV27; j_call: TRBJ2-7; cdr3_aa: CASSPYRVFDEQYF; cdr3_nt: TGTGCCAGCAGTCCTTACAGGGTTTTCGACGAGCAGTACTTC
clone_size: few; d_call: TRBD1; v_call: TRBV29-1; j_call: TRBJ1-2; cdr3_aa: CSVARDRALRGYTF; cdr3_nt: TGCAGCGTGGCACGGGACAGGGCGTTGAGGGGCTACACCTTC
clone_size: .; d_call: .; v_call: TRBV7-8; j_call: TRBJ2-3; cdr3_aa: CASAPVAPSTDTQYF; cdr3_nt: TGTGCCAGCGCACCAGTAGCGCCTAGCACAGATACGCAGTATTTT
clone_size: few; d_call: TRBD1; v_call: TRBV10-1; j_call: TRBJ2-3; cdr3_aa: CASSPRQGNAKDTQYF; cdr3_nt: TGCGCCAGCAGCCCCCGACAGGGTAATGCCAAAGATACGCAGTATTTT
clone_size: few; d_call: .; v_call: TRBV5-1; j_call: TRBJ2-7; cdr3_aa: CASSLVEQGLYEQYF; cdr3_nt: TGCGCCAGCAGCTTGGTGGAACAGGGTCTGTACGAGCAGTACTTC
clone_size: .; d_call: TRBD1; v_call: TRBV20-1; j_call: TRBJ1-5; cdr3_aa: CSARGLTGGGQPQHF; cdr3_nt: TGCAGTGCTAGAGGCCTGACAGGGGGCGGACAGCCCCAGCATTTT
clone_size: .; d_call: .; v_call: TRBV27; j_call: TRBJ1-6; cdr3_aa: CASARGEGSPLHF; cdr3_nt: TGTGCCAGCGCCCGGGGTGAAGGGTCACCCCTCCACTTT
clone_size: .; d_call: TRBD1; v_call: TRBV20-1; j_call: TRBJ2-7; cdr3_aa: CSASLGQAYSYEQYF; cdr3_nt: TGCAGTGCAAGCCTGGGACAGGCATACTCCTACGAGCAGTACTTC
clone_size: many; d_call: TRBD2; v_call: TRBV6-4; j_call: TRBJ2-1; cdr3_aa: CASSTSGGSYNEQFF; cdr3_nt: TGTGCCAGCAGCACTAGCGGGGGGTCCTACAATGAGCAGTTCTTC
clone_size: few; d_call: .; v_call: TRBV29-1; j_call: TRBJ2-1; cdr3_aa: CSHTRGNFYNEQFF; cdr3_nt: TGCAGCCATACAAGGGGAAATTTCTACAATGAGCAGTTCTTC
clone_size: .; d_call: TRBD2; v_call: TRBV20-1; j_call: TRBJ2-1; cdr3_aa: CSARGWTRGRNSNEQFF; cdr3_nt: TGCAGTGCTAGGGGGTGGACTAGAGGAAGGAATTCCAATGAGCAGTTCTTC
clone_size: few; d_call: .; v_call: TRBV18; j_call: TRBJ2-1; cdr3_aa: CASSPQTAYNEQFF; cdr3_nt: TGTGCCAGCTCACCACAAACAGCTTACAATGAGCAGTTCTTC
clone_size: .; d_call: .; v_call: TRBV7-9; j_call: TRBJ1-4; cdr3_aa: CASREGGRSNEKLFF; cdr3_nt: TGTGCCAGCAGGGAGGGGGGACGGTCGAATGAAAAACTGTTTTTT